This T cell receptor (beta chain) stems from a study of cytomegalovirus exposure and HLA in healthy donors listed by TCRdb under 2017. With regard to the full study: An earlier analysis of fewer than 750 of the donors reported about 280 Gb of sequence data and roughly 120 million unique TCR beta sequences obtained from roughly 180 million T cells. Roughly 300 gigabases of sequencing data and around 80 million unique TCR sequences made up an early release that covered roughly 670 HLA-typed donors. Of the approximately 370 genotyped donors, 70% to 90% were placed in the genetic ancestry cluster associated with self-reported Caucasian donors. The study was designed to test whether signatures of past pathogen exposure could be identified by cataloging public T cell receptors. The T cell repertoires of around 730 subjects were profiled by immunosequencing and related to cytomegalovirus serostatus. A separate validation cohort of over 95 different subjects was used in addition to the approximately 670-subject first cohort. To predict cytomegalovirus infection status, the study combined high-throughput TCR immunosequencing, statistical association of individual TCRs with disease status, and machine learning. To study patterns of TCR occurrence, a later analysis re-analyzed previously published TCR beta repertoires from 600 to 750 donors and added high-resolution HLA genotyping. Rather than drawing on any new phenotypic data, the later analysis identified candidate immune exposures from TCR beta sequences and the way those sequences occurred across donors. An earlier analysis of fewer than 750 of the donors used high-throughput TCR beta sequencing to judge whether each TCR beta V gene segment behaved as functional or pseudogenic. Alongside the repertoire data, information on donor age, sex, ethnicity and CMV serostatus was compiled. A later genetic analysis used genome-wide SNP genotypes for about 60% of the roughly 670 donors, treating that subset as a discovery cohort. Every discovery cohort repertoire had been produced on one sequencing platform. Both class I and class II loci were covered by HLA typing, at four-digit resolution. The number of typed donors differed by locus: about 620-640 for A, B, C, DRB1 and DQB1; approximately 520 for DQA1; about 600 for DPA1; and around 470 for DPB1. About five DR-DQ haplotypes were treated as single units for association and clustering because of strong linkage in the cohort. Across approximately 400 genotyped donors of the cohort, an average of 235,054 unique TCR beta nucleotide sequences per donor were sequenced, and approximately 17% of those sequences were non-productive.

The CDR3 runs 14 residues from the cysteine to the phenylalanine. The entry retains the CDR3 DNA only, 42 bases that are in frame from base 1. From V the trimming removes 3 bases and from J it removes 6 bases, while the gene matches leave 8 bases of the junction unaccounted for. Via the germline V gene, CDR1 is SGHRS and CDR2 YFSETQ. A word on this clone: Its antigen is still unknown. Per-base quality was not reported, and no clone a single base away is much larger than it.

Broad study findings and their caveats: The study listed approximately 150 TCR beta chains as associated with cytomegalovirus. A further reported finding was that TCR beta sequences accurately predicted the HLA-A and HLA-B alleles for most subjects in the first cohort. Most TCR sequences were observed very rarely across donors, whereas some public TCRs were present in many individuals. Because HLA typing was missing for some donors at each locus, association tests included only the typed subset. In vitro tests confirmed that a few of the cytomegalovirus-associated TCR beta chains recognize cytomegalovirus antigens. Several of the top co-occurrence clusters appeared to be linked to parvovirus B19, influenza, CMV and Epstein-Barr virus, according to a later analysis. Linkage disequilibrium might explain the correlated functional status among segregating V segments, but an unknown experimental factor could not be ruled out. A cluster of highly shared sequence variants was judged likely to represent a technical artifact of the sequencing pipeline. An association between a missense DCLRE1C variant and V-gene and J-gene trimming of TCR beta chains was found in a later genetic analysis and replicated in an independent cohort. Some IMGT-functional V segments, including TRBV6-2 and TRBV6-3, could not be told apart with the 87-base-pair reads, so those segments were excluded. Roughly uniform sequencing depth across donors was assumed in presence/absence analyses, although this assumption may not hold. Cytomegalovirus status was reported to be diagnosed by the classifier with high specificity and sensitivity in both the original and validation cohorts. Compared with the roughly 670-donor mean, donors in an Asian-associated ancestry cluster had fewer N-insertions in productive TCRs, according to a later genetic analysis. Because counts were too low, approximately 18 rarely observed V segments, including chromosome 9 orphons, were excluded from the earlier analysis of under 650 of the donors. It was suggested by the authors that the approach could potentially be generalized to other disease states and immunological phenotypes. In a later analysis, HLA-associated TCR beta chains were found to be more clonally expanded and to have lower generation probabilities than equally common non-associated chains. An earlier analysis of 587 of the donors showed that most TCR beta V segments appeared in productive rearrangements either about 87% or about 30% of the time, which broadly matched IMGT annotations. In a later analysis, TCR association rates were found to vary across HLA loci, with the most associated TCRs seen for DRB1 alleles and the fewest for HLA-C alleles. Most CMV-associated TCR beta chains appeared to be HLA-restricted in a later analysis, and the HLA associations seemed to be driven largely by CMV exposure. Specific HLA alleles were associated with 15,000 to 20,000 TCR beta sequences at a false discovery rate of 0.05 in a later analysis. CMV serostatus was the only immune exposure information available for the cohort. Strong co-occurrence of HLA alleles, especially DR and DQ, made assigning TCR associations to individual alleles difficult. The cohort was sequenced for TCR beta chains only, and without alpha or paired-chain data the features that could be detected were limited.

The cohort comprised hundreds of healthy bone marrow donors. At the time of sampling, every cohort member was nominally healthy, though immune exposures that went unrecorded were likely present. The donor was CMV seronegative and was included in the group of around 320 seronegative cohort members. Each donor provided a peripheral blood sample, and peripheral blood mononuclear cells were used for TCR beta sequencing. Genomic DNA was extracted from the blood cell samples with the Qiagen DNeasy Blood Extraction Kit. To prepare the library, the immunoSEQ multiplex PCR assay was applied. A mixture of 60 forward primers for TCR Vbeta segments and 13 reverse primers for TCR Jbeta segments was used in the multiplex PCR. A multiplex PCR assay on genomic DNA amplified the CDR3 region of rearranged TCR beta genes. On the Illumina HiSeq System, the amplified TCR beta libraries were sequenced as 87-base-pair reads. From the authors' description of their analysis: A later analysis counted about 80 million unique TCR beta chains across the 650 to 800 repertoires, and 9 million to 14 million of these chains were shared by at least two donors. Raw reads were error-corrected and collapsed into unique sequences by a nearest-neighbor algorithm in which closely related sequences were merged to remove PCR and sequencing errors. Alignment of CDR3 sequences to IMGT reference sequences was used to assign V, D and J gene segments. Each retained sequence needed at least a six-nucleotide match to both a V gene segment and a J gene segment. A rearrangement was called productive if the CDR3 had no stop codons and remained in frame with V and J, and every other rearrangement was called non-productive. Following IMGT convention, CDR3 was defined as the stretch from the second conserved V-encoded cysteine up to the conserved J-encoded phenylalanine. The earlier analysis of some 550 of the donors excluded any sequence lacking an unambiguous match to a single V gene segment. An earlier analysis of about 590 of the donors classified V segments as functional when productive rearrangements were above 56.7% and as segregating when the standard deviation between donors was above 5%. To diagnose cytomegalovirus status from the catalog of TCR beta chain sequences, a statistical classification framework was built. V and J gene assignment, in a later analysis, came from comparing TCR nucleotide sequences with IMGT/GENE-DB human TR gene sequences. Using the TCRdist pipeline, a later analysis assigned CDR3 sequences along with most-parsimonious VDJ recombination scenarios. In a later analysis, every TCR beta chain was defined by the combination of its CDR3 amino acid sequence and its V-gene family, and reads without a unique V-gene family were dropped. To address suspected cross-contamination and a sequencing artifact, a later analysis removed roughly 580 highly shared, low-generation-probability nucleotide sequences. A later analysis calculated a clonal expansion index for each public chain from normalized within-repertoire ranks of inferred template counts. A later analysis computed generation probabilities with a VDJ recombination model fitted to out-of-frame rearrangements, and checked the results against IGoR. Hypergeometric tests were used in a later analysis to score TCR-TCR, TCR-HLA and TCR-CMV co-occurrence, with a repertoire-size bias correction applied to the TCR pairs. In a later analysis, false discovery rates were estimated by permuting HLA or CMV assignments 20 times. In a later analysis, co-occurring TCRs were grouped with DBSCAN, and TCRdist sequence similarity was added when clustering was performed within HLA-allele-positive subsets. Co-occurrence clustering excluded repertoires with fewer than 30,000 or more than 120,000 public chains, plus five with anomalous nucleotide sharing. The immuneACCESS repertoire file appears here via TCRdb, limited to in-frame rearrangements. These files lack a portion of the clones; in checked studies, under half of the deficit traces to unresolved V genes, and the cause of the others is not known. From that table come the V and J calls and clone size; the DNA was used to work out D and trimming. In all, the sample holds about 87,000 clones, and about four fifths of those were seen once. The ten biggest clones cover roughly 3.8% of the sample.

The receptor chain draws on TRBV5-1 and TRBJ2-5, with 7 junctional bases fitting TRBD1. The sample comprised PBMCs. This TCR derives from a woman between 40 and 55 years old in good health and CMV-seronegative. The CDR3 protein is CASSYQQGSQTQYF. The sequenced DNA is TGCGCCAGCAGCTACCAACAGGGGTCACAGACCCAGTACTTC.